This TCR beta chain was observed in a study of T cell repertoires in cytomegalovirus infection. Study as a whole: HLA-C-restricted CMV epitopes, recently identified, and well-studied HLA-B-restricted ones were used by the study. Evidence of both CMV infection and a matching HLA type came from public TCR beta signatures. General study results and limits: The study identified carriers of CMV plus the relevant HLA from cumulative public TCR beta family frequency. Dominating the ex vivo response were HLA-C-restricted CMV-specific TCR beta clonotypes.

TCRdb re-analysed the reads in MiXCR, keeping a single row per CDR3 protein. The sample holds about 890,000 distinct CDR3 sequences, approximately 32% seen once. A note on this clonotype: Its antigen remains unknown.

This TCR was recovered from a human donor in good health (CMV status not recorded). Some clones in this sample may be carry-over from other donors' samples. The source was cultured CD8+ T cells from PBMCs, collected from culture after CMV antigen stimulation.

The CDR3 spells CASSLKWRGLNTEAFF. The CDR3 DNA reads TGTGCCAGCAGTTTAAAATGGCGGGGGCTGAACACTGAAGCTTTCTTT. The rearrangement links TRBV12-3 or TRBV12-4 to TRBJ1-1; the D gene is possibly TRBD1 (6 bases). Trimming cost V 2 bases and J 0 bases, with 13 bases left between them. This CDR3 comprises 16 residues.